The next 3 T cell receptor beta chains were all read from a single sample in a study of cytomegalovirus exposure and HLA in healthy donors. Primers: 60 Vbeta forward and 13 Jbeta reverse. TCRdb keeps only in-frame clones here, not all; method: immunoSEQ multiplex PCR. Of about 160,000 clones detected, 60% to 80% appear once; the ten largest clones hold 1.4%. Material: PBMCs. The receptors come from a male donor in good health and CMV-seronegative.

This chain connects TRBV7-2 to TRBJ2-4; 10 bases map to TRBD1. V was clipped by 5 bases and J by 4 bases; unmatched bases: 11. The CDR3 spans 17 residues. Per the germline V gene, CDR1 is SGHTA and CDR2 is FQGNSA. This chain's CDR3 is CASSRRQRGQGKNIQYF. The CDR3, as DNA: TGTGCCAGCAGCCGTAGACAAAGGGGACAGGGGAAAAACATTCAGTACTTC.

The CDR3 sequence: CASSFQGAGELFF. The CDR3 coding sequence is TGTGCCAGCAGCTTCCAGGGGGCCGGGGAGCTGTTTTTT. The chain uses TRBV5-4 and TRBJ2-2, with TRBD1 matching 7 bases. CDR3 length: 13 amino acids. Germline V gives CDR1 SGHNT, CDR2 YYREEE (reference sequence). The V segment lost 2 bases and the J segment 6 bases; nucleotides outside the gene matches: 1.

The chain is built from TRBV7-6 and TRBJ2-3; 7 positions match TRBD1. Germline-derived CDR1 and CDR2 are SGHVS and FNYEAQ. The CDR3 covers 12 residues. The V segment lost 5 bases and the J segment 14 bases; nucleotides outside the gene matches: 10. The chain's CDR3 is CASSPRTGSLYF. Written as DNA, the CDR3 is TGTGCCAGCAGCCCCAGGACAGGTTCGCTGTATTTT.